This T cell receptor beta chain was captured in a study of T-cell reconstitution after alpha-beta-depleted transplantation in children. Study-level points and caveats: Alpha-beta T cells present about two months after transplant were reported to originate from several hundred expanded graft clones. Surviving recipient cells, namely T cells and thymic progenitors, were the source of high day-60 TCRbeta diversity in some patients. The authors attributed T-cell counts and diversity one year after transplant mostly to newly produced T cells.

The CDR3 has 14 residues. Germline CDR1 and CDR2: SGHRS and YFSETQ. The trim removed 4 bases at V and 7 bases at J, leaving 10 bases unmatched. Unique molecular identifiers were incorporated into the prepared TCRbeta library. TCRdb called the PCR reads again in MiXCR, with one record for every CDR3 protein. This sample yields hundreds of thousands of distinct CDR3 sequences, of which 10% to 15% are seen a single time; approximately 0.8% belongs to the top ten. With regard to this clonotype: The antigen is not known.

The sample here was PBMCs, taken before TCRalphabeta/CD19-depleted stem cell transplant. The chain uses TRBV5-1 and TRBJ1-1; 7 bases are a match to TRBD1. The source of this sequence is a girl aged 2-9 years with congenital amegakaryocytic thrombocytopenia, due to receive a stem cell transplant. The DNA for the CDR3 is TGCGCCAGCAGCCCGCAGGGGGGTGGTGGTGAAGCTTTCTTT. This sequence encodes CASSPQGGGGEAFF. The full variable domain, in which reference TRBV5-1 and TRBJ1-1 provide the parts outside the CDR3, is KAGVTQTPRYLIKTRGQQVTLSCSPISGHRSVSWYQQTPGQGLQFLFEYFSETQRNKGNFPGRFSGRQFSNSRSEMNVSTLELGDSALYLCASSPQGGGGEAFFGQGTRLTVV.